The 26 T cell receptor beta chains below all came from one sample that was sequenced in a study of shared clonotypes between healthy human individuals. This table comes from immunoSEQ multiplex PCR, and its TCRdb copy is limited to in-frame clones, with some not included. The sample includes 2 million to 2.5 million clones, 90% to 95% of them seen just once. The sequenced sample consisted of naive CD4+ T cells sorted from blood. Subset noted: CD45RA+ positively selected. Receptors originate from a man younger than 35 in good health.

Points on this clone: Other DNA sequences in this specimen translate into the identical CDR3. The chain has TRBV2 and TRBJ2-7; 10 nucleotides align to TRBD2. The CDR3 sequence is 13 residues long. V lost 4 bases and J lost 3; bases outside the gene matches: 0. The germline gives CDR1 SNHLY, CDR2 FYNNEI. The CDR3 loop is CASSGTSGYEQYF. Here the CDR3 DNA reads TGTGCCAGCAGTGGGACTAGCGGCTACGAGCAGTACTTC.

This rearrangement joins TRBV5-1 to TRBJ2-7; maybe TRBD1 (6 bases). V lost 8 bases and J lost 3, with 18 bases in between. The CDR3 is 14 residues long. Germline V lookup: CDR1 SGHRS, CDR2 YFSETQ. As DNA, the CDR3 is TGCGCCAGTTCCTCCGGGACAAGCCACTACGAGCAGTACTTC. Its protein is CASSSGTSHYEQYF. Variable domain in full (rest from reference TRBV5-1 and TRBJ2-7): KAGVTQTPRYLIKTRGQQVTLSCSPISGHRSVSWYQQTPGQGLQFLFEYFSETQRNKGNFPGRFSGRQFSNSRSEMNVSTLELGDSALYLCASSSGTSHYEQYFGPGTRLTVT.

This clone occurred once. The rearrangement links TRBV12-5 to TRBJ2-3; D unresolved. The CDR3 length is 14 residues. In germline, CDR1 is LGHNT, CDR2 FRNRAP. V dropped 2 bases and J dropped 0 bases, with 6 bases sitting between them. CDR3 DNA: TGTGCTAGTGGTTTGATCGAGAGCACAGATACGCAGTATTTT. The encoded protein is CASGLIESTDTQYF.

CDR3: CASSPLRGGTGELFF. The DNA for the CDR3 is TGTGCCAGCAGCCCACTACGAGGGGGGACCGGGGAGCTGTTTTTT. V gene TRBV7-2 combines with J gene TRBJ2-2; D is possibly TRBD1 or TRBD2 (6 bases each). The length of the CDR3 is 15 residues. Trimming shortened V by 5 bases and J by 5 bases, and 15 bases separated the two germline ends. CDR1 and CDR2 from the germline V gene are SGHTA and FQGNSA.

This clone was seen only once. The chain couples TRBV7-2 to TRBJ2-2; 9 nucleotides agree with TRBD1. Looked up from germline, CDR1 is SGHTA and CDR2 is FQGNSA. J was trimmed by 5 bases and V by 6 bases; bases with no gene match: 10. This CDR3 contains 16 residues. The CDR3 nucleotides read TGTGCCAGCAGGTCCTCGGGACAGGGCTTTACCGGGGAGCTGTTTTTT. Translation: CASRSSGQGFTGELFF. The whole variable domain, filled in from reference TRBV7-2 and TRBJ2-2, reads GAGVSQSPSNKVTEKGKDVELRCDPISGHTALYWYRQSLGQGLEFLIYFQGNSAPDKSGLPSDRFSAERTGGSVSTLTIQRTQQEDSAVYLCASRSSGQGFTGELFFGEGSRLTVL.

DNA for the CDR3: TGTGCCATAGCTCGGGACAGGGGGGTAAACTATGGCTACACCTTC. This encodes CAIARDRGVNYGYTF. The chain links TRBV10-3 to TRBJ1-2, with 11 bases lining up with TRBD1. Germline V CDR1 and CDR2: ENHRY, SYGVKD. The V gene end was trimmed by 9 bases and the J gene end by 2 bases; junction bases not matched to a gene: 8. The length of the CDR3 is 15 residues.

This sequence joins TRBV14 and TRBJ1-1; possibly TRBD1 for D (6 bases). This CDR3 region has 15 residues. Germline CDR1 is SGHDN and CDR2 is FVKESK. Trimming removed 1 base at V and 4 bases at J, with 13 bases between. Here the CDR3 reads CASSQVAGVATEAFF. The CDR3 nucleotides are TGTGCCAGCAGCCAAGTAGCAGGGGTTGCCACTGAAGCTTTCTTT.

In DNA form, the CDR3 reads TGTGCCAGTAGTACGGACTACAATGAGCAGTTCTTC. Protein product: CASSTDYNEQFF. The rearrangement uses TRBV19 and TRBJ2-1; D is unclear. From germline, CDR1 is LNHDA and CDR2 SQIVND (reference sequence). V lost 4 bases and J lost 3, with 4 bases in between. The CDR3 is 12 residues long.

The chain recombines TRBV6-1 with TRBJ1-5; D not resolved. CDR1 is MNHNS and CDR2 is SASEGT in the germline V gene. This CDR3 is built from 15 residues. With 4 bases removed from V and 0 bases from J, the gap between germline ends came to 10 bases. The CDR3 nucleotides read TGTGCCAGCAGTGCTAACAGCTATAGCAATCAGCCCCAGCATTTT. Translated, it gives CASSANSYSNQPQHF.

The gene calls are TRBV11-2 and TRBJ1-3; 9 bases align to TRBD1. The CDR3 loop spans 15 amino acids. CDR1 and CDR2 (germline): SGHAT, FQNNGV. Losses at the gene ends were 5 bases for V and 1 base for J; bases not matched to a gene: 3. In DNA form, the CDR3 reads TGTGCCAGCAGCCCCGGGACAGGGTCTGGAAACACCATATATTTT. This codes for CASSPGTGSGNTIYF.

This chain uses TRBV10-2 with TRBJ2-7, with 7 bases matching TRBD2. CDR1 and CDR2 from the germline V gene are WSHSY and SAAADI. This CDR3 has 10 amino acids. CDR3 amino acids: CASSTPLAAV. The CDR3 nucleotides are TGCGCCAGCAGTACTCCTCTAGCGGCCGTC.

The chain employs TRBV5-6 and TRBJ1-6; D remains ambiguous. Trimming stripped 4 bases from V and 11 bases from J, with 16 bases between. This CDR3 has 14 residues. Germline V gene data show CDR1 as SGHDT and CDR2 as YYEEEE. CDR3 nucleotide sequence: TGTGCCAGCAGCCCTTCTTGGTCCGAGCCACCCCTCCACTTT. Translation gives CASSPSWSEPPLHF.

The chain uses TRBV11-3 and TRBJ2-7; 8 bases are shared with TRBD2. Germline lookup yields CDR1 SGHNT and CDR2 YENEEA. The CDR3 is 15 residues long. V gave up 5 bases and J gave up 5 bases; unmatched junction bases: 11. CDR3 in amino acids: CASSPSTGTRDEQYF. In nucleotides, the CDR3 is TGTGCCAGCAGCCCATCGACCGGGACTAGAGACGAGCAGTACTTC.

V and J are TRBV6-5 and TRBJ1-1; 11 nucleotides match TRBD1. CDR1 is MNHEY, CDR2 SVGAGI, per germline. The CDR3 runs 13 residues. V was clipped by 2 bases and J by 10 bases; unmatched bases: 3. CDR3: CASSYPGTGGAFF. DNA for the CDR3: TGTGCCAGCAGTTACCCTGGGACAGGGGGAGCTTTCTTT.

This rearrangement joins TRBV30 to TRBJ2-1; 16 bases are shared with TRBD2. Germline V gives CDR1 GTSNPN, CDR2 SVGIG (reference sequence). The V gene end was trimmed by 3 bases and the J gene end by 15 bases; junction bases not matched to a gene: 2. The CDR3 runs to 12 residues. The CDR3, as DNA: TGTGCCTGGAGGGGACTAGCGGGAGGGGCGTTCTTC. It specifies CAWRGLAGGAFF.

The CDR3 sequence is CASTTSGLSYEQYF. As DNA, the CDR3 is TGTGCCAGCACGACTAGCGGGCTCTCCTACGAGCAGTACTTC. This chain connects TRBV6-1 to TRBJ2-7; 10 bases map to TRBD2. This CDR3 spans 14 amino acids. The V and J ends lost 7 bases and 0 bases, in that order; junction bases with no gene match: 3. Germline lookup yields CDR1 MNHNS and CDR2 SASEGT.

The J gene is TRBJ2-3, the V gene TRBV6-6, with 13 bases that match TRBD2. With 3 bases clipped from V and 9 bases from J, the junction kept 6 bases outside the gene matches. Germline V gene sequence: CDR1 MNHNY, CDR2 SVGAGI (reference sequence). This CDR3 has 15 amino acids. The CDR3, as DNA: TGTGCCAGCAGTTATCTAACTAGCGGGGGGGTGACGCAGTATTTT. As protein: CASSYLTSGGVTQYF.

Only one count was recorded for this clone. The rearrangement joins TRBV28 to TRBJ2-7; D gene uncertain. The CDR3 runs 13 residues. From germline, CDR1 is MDHEN and CDR2 SYDVKM. The V gene lost 7 bases and the J gene lost 5 bases, with 15 bases spanning the gap. Here the CDR3 reads CASTYPAGDEQYF. Written as DNA, the CDR3 is TGTGCCAGCACCTACCCCGCTGGGGACGAGCAGTACTTC. Looking up the rest from reference TRBV28 and TRBJ2-7 gives the full variable domain: DVKVTQSSRYLVKRTGEKVFLECVQDMDHENMFWYRQDPGLGLRLIYFSYDVKMKEKGDIPEGYSVSREKKERFSLILESASTNQTSMYLCASTYPAGDEQYFGPGTRLTVT.

The chain is built from TRBV6-5 and TRBJ2-7; D ambiguous. This CDR3 spans 10 amino acids. Trimming stripped 8 bases from V and 4 bases from J, with 6 bases between. The germline CDR1 and CDR2 sequences are MNHEY and SVGAGI. The CDR3: CASRRYEQYF. The CDR3 nucleotides are TGTGCCAGCCGGCGGTACGAGCAGTACTTC.

The V call is TRBV27, the J call TRBJ2-1, with D tentatively TRBD1 (6 bases). Germline V lookup: CDR1 MNHEY, CDR2 SMNVEV (reference sequence). This CDR3 region has 15 residues. Trimming cost V 4 bases and J 3 bases, with 13 bases left between them. CDR3 bases: TGTGCCAGCAGTTCCCTACTAGGGGGCTACAATGAGCAGTTCTTC. Amino acid sequence: CASSSLLGGYNEQFF.

The chain recombines TRBV10-3 with TRBJ1-1, with 11 bases fitting TRBD1. CDR1 and CDR2 from the germline V gene are ENHRY and SYGVKD. The CDR3 sequence is 12 residues long. This CDR3 is CATRDRGTEAFF. CDR3 DNA sequence: TGTGCTACCCGGGACAGGGGGACTGAAGCTTTCTTT.

In its sample, this clone was seen once. The chain employs TRBV27 and TRBJ2-2; tentatively, D is TRBD1 or TRBD2 (5 bases each). The CDR3 extends over 17 amino acids. Germline CDR1 reads MNHEY; CDR2 reads SMNVEV (reference sequence). V lost 4 bases and J lost 1, with 16 bases in between. In DNA, the CDR3 is TGTGCCAGCAGTTGGGACGGCAAAAGTAAGAACACCGGGGAGCTGTTTTTT. It encodes CASSWDGKSKNTGELFF.

The chain combines TRBV18 with TRBJ1-1; tentatively, D is TRBD1 (5 bases). Germline CDR1 and CDR2: KGHSH and LQKENI. V lost 3 bases to trimming and J lost 2 bases, with 19 bases between them. The CDR3 runs to 17 residues. CDR3 sequence reads: CASSPLAGRATNTEAFF. For the CDR3, the DNA is TGTGCCAGCTCACCTTTGGCAGGCAGGGCCACTAACACTGAAGCTTTCTTT.

This clone was seen a single time. J is TRBJ1-1 and V is TRBV7-9, with D tentatively TRBD1 (5 bases). This CDR3 comprises 15 residues. Germline CDR1 reads SEHNR; CDR2 reads FQNEAQ (reference sequence). Trimming removed 4 bases at V and 7 bases at J, with 19 bases between. CDR3 sequence reads: CASSSAGTKVREAFF. The CDR3 DNA sequence: TGTGCCAGCAGCTCCGCCGGGACCAAAGTTCGTGAAGCTTTCTTT.

The chain combines TRBV28 with TRBJ1-2; D is uncertain. CDR1 is MDHEN and CDR2 is SYDVKM in the germline V gene. The CDR3 runs 12 residues. The V end lost 8 bases, the J end lost 0 bases, and 7 bases lay between the germline ends. The CDR3, as DNA: TGTGCCAGCTGTAGCTCTAACTATGGCTACACCTTC. Translated: CASCSSNYGYTF.

This clone showed up just once. CDR3 loop: CATSRDRAGDQKLFF. The DNA of the CDR3 is TGTGCCACCAGCAGAGATCGGGCAGGGGACCAAAAACTGTTTTTT. The V and J genes are TRBV15 and TRBJ1-4, with a tentative D call TRBD1 (6 bases). Trimming took off 0 bases at V and 9 bases at J, with 14 bases between the two ends. CDR3 length: 15 amino acids. Germline V lookup: CDR1 LNHNV, CDR2 YYDKDF (reference sequence).